The source of this T cell receptor beta chain is a study of T cell repertoires in cytomegalovirus infection. Study details: TCR beta signatures that were public indicated CMV infection and matching HLA type. Study-wide points: It was HLA-C-restricted CMV-specific TCR beta clonotypes that dominated the response ex vivo. Accumulated public TCR beta family frequency recognized individuals carrying CMV together with the relevant HLA.

This clonotype was seen ten or more times. The antigen remains unidentified. TCRdb reprocessed the reads with MiXCR, giving one entry per CDR3 protein. The sample records about 530,000 distinct CDR3 sequences, around 27% being singletons. This CDR3 has 16 residues. Trimming shortened V by 3 bases and J by 0 bases, and 15 bases separated the two germline ends. Germline V gene sequence: CDR1 SGHTA, CDR2 FQGNSA. The chain recombines TRBV7-2 with TRBJ2-7; the D gene is possibly TRBD2 (6 bases). Specimen: PBMCs. This receptor was identified in a human donor in good health (CMV status not recorded). Some clones in this sample may be carry-over from other donors' samples. CDR3 region: CASSFQSSVSSYEQYF. In DNA form, the CDR3 reads TGTGCCAGCAGCTTTCAATCTAGCGTAAGCTCCTACGAGCAGTACTTC.